This T cell receptor (beta chain) derives from a study of blood T cell repertoires in COVID-19 (dated by TCRdb to the early 2020s). Concerning the study at large: The collaborator samples originated in the United States, Italy and Spain and spanned the acute and convalescent phases of COVID-19. The material from the prospective study consisted of cDNA or gDNA derived from T cells, B-cell-depleted T cells, or PBMCs. Deeply sampled blood TCRbeta repertoires from subjects exposed to, actively infected with, or recovered from COVID-19 were included in the dataset. A freely available public database, intended as a resource for researchers studying the immune response to SARS-CoV-2, is where the repertoires were released. Samples came from the ongoing ImmuneRACE study (first 160 participants) plus 1,254 subjects from 6 global collaborators. Sample metadata almost always included a de-identified subject ID, COVID-19 status, age in years and sex. HLA class I and class II types, where available, came from metadata supplied by the sample provider rather than from assay-based typing.

The immunoSEQ Assay, a bias-controlled multiplex PCR, was used to amplify TCRbeta CDR3 regions from genomic DNA. The authors' analysis ran thus. The number of nucleated cells in each sample was estimated by amplification of reference gene primers within the assay. To quantify the absolute abundance of each unique TCRbeta CDR3 rearrangement, sequence reads were collapsed and filtered. For each sample, productive Simpson clonality was calculated as the square root of Simpson's diversity index across productive rearrangements. TCRdb retrieved this table from immuneACCESS and kept in-frame rearrangements only. Not all clones are present; in checked studies, unresolved V genes account for under half, and no reason is known for the remainder. V, J and clone size derive from that table, while D and trimming were established from the DNA sequence. This sample gives nearly 30,000 clones in total; 80% to 90% of them show up just once. Of the sample, about a tenth is held by the ten largest clones.

Turning to this clone: Its recognized antigen is unknown. No much larger clone exists at a distance of one base, and base qualities are not known.

The collaborating institutions used their own protocols to collect whole blood in K2EDTA tubes. For TCRbeta analysis, collaborators shipped samples in one of three forms: frozen whole blood, isolated PBMCs, or DNA extracted from either of those sample types. The research as a whole found: Clinical and demographic metadata were provided uncurated, with the amount varying by source and participant.

This clonotype was sampled from a human donor in a cohort sampled during active COVID-19. Sequencing used peripheral blood.

The nucleotide sequence is TGTGCCAGCAGACGTATCGGGGGGGCGTTAAGTGAGACCCAGTACTTC. This gives the protein CASRRIGGALSETQYF. In this chain, TRBV7-2 is recombined with TRBJ2-5; 8 bases in between match TRBD2. The CDR3 runs 16 residues from the cysteine to the phenylalanine. The DNA shown is the 48-base CDR3, in frame from base 1. Looking up the germline V gene yields CDR1 SGHTA and CDR2 FQGNSA. Germline trimming: 6 bases from V, 5 bases from J; junction bases outside gene matches: 14.